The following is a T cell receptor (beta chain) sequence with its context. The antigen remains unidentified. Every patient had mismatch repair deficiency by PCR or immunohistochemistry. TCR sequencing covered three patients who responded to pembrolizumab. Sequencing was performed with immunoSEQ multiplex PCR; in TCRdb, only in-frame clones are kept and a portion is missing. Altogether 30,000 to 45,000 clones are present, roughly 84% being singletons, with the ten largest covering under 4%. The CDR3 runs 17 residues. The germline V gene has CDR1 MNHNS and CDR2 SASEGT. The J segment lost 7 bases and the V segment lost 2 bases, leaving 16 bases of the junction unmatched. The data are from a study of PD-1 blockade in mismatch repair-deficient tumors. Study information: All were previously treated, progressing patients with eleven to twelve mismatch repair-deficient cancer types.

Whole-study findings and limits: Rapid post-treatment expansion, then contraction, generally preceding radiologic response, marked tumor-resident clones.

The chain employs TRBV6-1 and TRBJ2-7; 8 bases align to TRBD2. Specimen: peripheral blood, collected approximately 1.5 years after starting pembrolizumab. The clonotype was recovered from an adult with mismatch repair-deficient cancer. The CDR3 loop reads CASSEKGRGLGLGEQYF. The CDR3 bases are TGTGCCAGCAGTGAAAAGGGTAGGGGACTAGGTCTTGGTGAGCAGTACTTC.